In its sample, the clone carrying this T cell receptor beta chain was seen many times. The CDR3 covers 12 residues. In germline, CDR1 is SEHNR, CDR2 FQNEAQ (reference sequence). Trimming shortened V by 5 bases and J by 3 bases, and 5 bases separated the two germline ends. These data belong to a study of early T cells in non-severe SARS-CoV-2 infection. Researchers attached unique molecular identifiers to individual cDNA molecules. TCRdb reprocessed the 5' RACE reads with MiXCR, giving one entry per CDR3 protein. The table shows more than 50,000 distinct CDR3 sequences, with around 5.6% occurring only once.

Material for sequencing was whole blood. The V and J genes are TRBV7-9 and TRBJ1-5, with D uncertain. The receptor was isolated from an adult who was a healthcare worker with PCR-confirmed SARS-CoV-2 infection or an uninfected control (not recorded which). CDR3: CASSVINQPQHF. CDR3 coding DNA: TGTGCCAGCAGCGTGATCAATCAGCCCCAGCATTTT.